The rows below give T cell receptor beta chains drawn from one sample of a study of blood T cells in healthy people across ages. TCRdb re-called the 5' RACE reads with MiXCR, one entry per CDR3 protein. This table holds about a million distinct CDR3 sequences, roughly 50% found once. The sequencing sample was made of blood. The receptors were sampled from a man aged 25-40 years in good health. Both conserved end residues are part of each CDR3. D genes are given only for firm matches. Some rows mark clone size as missing; the rest say once, few, many or name a class of expanded clone.

few	TRBV20-1	TRBD1	TRBJ2-7	TGCAGTGCTCCCCCGCGGGGACAGGCCTACGAGCAGTACTTC	CSAPPRGQAYEQYF
few	TRBV25-1	TRBD1	TRBJ2-5	TGTGCCAGCAGTGAAGATGGGGAGACAGGGCAGCGAGAGACCCAGTACTTC	CASSEDGETGQRETQYF
-	TRBV20-1	-	TRBJ1-5	TGCAGTGCTAGGGACACCCTGGGCAATCAGCCCCAGCATTTT	CSARDTLGNQPQHF
-	TRBV2	-	TRBJ2-1	TGTGCCGGAGCGGGACAGCGCCCCAGGGAGCAGTTCTTC	CAGAGQRPREQFF
-	TRBV7-2	-	TRBJ2-7	TGTGCCAGCACACTCGCCGGGGGCGGCACCTACGAGCAGTACTTC	CASTLAGGGTYEQYF
-	TRBV4-2	-	TRBJ1-5	TGTGCCAGCAGCCAGGTAATTCAGGGTATAAGCAATCAGCCCCAGCATTTT	CASSQVIQGISNQPQHF
-	TRBV5-1	TRBD2	TRBJ2-7	TGCGCCAGCAGCTTGACGGCGGGGGGCGGCTACGGGCAGTACTTC	CASSLTAGGGYGQYF
many	TRBV4-2	-	TRBJ2-5	TGTGCCAGCAGCCAAGAGGGAAAGGAAGAGACCCAGTACTTC	CASSQEGKEETQYF
-	TRBV3-1	-	TRBJ1-4	TGTGCCAGCAGAGAACAAGGGAGGACTAATGAAAAACTGTTTTTT	CASREQGRTNEKLFF
-	TRBV20-1	-	TRBJ1-2	TGCAGTGCTAGACAACTGAGGGGCTACACCTTC	CSARQLRGYTF
-	TRBV20-1	-	TRBJ2-7	TGCAGTGCTAGAGAAGGTGGGAACTCCTACGAGCAGTACTTC	CSAREGGNSYEQYF
-	TRBV3-1	TRBD1	TRBJ1-4	TGTGCCAGCAGCCAGGGACAGCTAAGAGTCCTTAATGAAAAACTGTTTTTT	CASSQGQLRVLNEKLFF
-	TRBV28	-	TRBJ1-2	TGTGCCAGCAGTTTTGAAGGGGCTGTTGCTTTTGGCTACACCTTC	CASSFEGAVAFGYTF
-	TRBV20-1	-	TRBJ1-6	TGCAGTGCTAGTGGGGACCATAATTCACCCCTCCACTTT	CSASGDHNSPLHF
-	TRBV6-6	-	TRBJ2-1	TGTGCCAGCAGTTACTTTGAGGCCTCCTACAATGAGCAGTTCTTC	CASSYFEASYNEQFF
-	TRBV5-1	-	TRBJ1-2	TGCGCCAGCAGCTTGGTCGCGGCGGAGGGGTATGGCTACACCTTC	CASSLVAAEGYGYTF
-	TRBV28	-	TRBJ2-5	TGTGCCAGCAGAGAAGACGGGGAAGAGACCCAGTACTTC	CASREDGEETQYF
-	TRBV6-2/TRBV6-3	-	TRBJ2-1	TGTGCCAGCAGTGGTACCGGGACTTACAATGAGCAGTTCTTC	CASSGTGTYNEQFF
-	TRBV29-1	-	TRBJ2-3	TGCAGCGTTGAAGAGCCTCAAGATCCCGGCGATACGCAGTATTTT	CSVEEPQDPGDTQYF
-	TRBV29-1	-	TRBJ1-2	TGCAGCGTTGAGGACTCGGGCTATGGCCACACCTTC	CSVEDSGYGHTF
few	TRBV4-1	-	TRBJ1-6	TGCGCCAGCAGCCAAGATCGTGGTCAGGGGCCTTCGGTGGCACCCCTCCACTTT	CASSQDRGQGPSVAPLHF
few	TRBV4-2	TRBD1	TRBJ2-3	TGTGCCAGCAGCCAAGATTTAGGCAGGGGGAAAGATACGCAGTATTTT	CASSQDLGRGKDTQYF
-	TRBV4-2	TRBD1	TRBJ2-1	TGTGCCAGCAGCCAAGATGATGGGACAGTTGGGGTTACCCAGTTCTTC	CASSQDDGTVGVTQFF
-	TRBV20-1	TRBD2	TRBJ2-1	TGCAGTGCTGTAGCGAGTTCTAGCGGGAGCTACAATGAGCAGTTCTTC	CSAVASSSGSYNEQFF
-	TRBV12-3/TRBV12-4	TRBD2	TRBJ2-3	TGTGCCAGCAGCAACCCGGGCAGAGCGGGGCGAGATACGCAGTATTTT	CASSNPGRAGRDTQYF
few	TRBV29-1	-	TRBJ1-1	TGCAGCGTTGTGAATCACCGGGACCAGGGTACTGAAGCTTTCTTT	CSVVNHRDQGTEAFF
few	TRBV4-3	TRBD2	TRBJ2-3	TGCGCCAGCAGCCAATCAACTCTACTAGCGGGGGAAGATACGCAGTATTTT	CASSQSTLLAGEDTQYF
few	TRBV3-1	TRBD1	TRBJ1-2	TGTGCCAGCACCCGGGACAGTTCAAACTATGGCTACACCTTC	CASTRDSSNYGYTF
-	TRBV20-1	TRBD2	TRBJ2-7	TGCAGTGCTGAGTCGCTTAGCGGGGGGGTCACTTCCTACGAGCAGTACTTC	CSAESLSGGVTSYEQYF
few	TRBV18	-	TRBJ1-4	TGTGCCAGCTCACCGCGCGGGGATCGGACTAATGAAAAACTGTTTTTT	CASSPRGDRTNEKLFF
many	TRBV29-1	TRBD1	TRBJ2-7	TGCAGCGTTGTAATGGACAGGGCCTTGGGGGAGCAGTACTTC	CSVVMDRALGEQYF
few	TRBV27	-	TRBJ1-1	TGTGCCAGCAGTTTAACAGTTTTTGGGACTGAAGCTTTCTTT	CASSLTVFGTEAFF
few	TRBV4-1	TRBD2	TRBJ2-5	TGCGCCAGCAGCCAGTATCCAGAAGCGGGGGGGAAAGAGACCCAGTACTTC	CASSQYPEAGGKETQYF
few	TRBV19	-	TRBJ2-1	TGTGCCAGTAGTATAGGCCCTAGTACTAATGAGCAGTTCTTC	CASSIGPSTNEQFF
few	TRBV6-1	TRBD1	TRBJ1-4	TGTGCCAGCAGTGAAGTCCCGGGACAGGACCGCCGGGAAAAACTGTTTTTT	CASSEVPGQDRREKLFF
few	TRBV4-1	-	TRBJ1-2	TGCGCCACCTCCAGACGGGTTTTTTATGGCTACACCTTC	CATSRRVFYGYTF
-	TRBV6-2/TRBV6-3	-	TRBJ2-1	TGTGCCAGCAGTTTTGCTACTGAGCAGTTCTTC	CASSFATEQFF
-	TRBV30	-	TRBJ1-1	TGTGCCTGGAGTGCATCAACTGAAGCTTTCTTT	CAWSASTEAFF
-	TRBV6-5	TRBD1	TRBJ2-5	TGTGCCAGCAGTGGCACAGGGGGCACAAAGACCCAGTACTTC	CASSGTGGTKTQYF
few	TRBV20-1	TRBD1	TRBJ2-7	TGCAGTGCTAGTCCGCAAGACAGGGACGAGCAGTACTTC	CSASPQDRDEQYF
-	TRBV27	TRBD2	TRBJ2-5	TGTGCCAGCAGTCCCCTTGTAGTGGGGGGGTACCAAGAGACCCAGTACTTC	CASSPLVVGGYQETQYF
-	TRBV28	TRBD1	TRBJ2-3	TGTGCCAGCAGTGCTACGGGACAGGGAACAGATACGCAGTATTTT	CASSATGQGTDTQYF
few	TRBV5-1	TRBD1	TRBJ1-2	TGCGCCAGCAGCAAGACACAGGGGGCGACTAACTATGGCTACACCTTC	CASSKTQGATNYGYTF
-	TRBV6-6	TRBD2	TRBJ2-2	TGTGCCAGCAGACGCGGGGGGGCGAACACCGGGGAGCTGTTTTTT	CASRRGGANTGELFF
few	TRBV6-2/TRBV6-3	-	TRBJ2-5	-	CASSSSRRGPVETQYF
few	TRBV3-1	-	TRBJ1-1	TGTGCCAGCAGCCAAGGTGGGCCGGGGATCAACACTGAAGCTTTCTTT	CASSQGGPGINTEAFF
-	TRBV14	-	TRBJ2-3	TGTGCCAGCAGCCACCTTACTACAGATACGCAGTATTTT	CASSHLTTDTQYF
few	TRBV18	-	TRBJ2-1	TGTGCCAGCTCACCACGGGGACTTAACAATGAGCAGTTCTTC	CASSPRGLNNEQFF
once	TRBV29-1	-	TRBJ1-5	TGCAGCGCCGGGACCCAAAATCAGCCCCAGCATTTT	CSAGTQNQPQHF